The present entry profiles one T cell receptor beta chain with its context. Each CDR3 protein is one row after TCRdb ran MiXCR on the 5' RACE reads. Of tens of thousands of distinct CDR3 sequences in the sample, 7.5% to 9.5% were seen once. These data belong to a study of early T cells in non-severe SARS-CoV-2 infection. This clonotype originated in an adult who was a healthcare worker with PCR-confirmed SARS-CoV-2 infection or an uninfected control (not recorded which). The specimen was whole blood, collected at baseline.

The chain's CDR3 is CASSMRSASYEQYF. The CDR3 nucleotides read TGTGCCAGTAGTATGAGGTCGGCTTCCTACGAGCAGTACTTC. V usage is TRBV19 and J usage is TRBJ2-7; D not resolved. This CDR3 region has 14 residues. Germline-derived CDR1 and CDR2 are LNHDA and SQIVND (reference sequence). V dropped 3 bases and J dropped 1 base, with 10 bases sitting between them.